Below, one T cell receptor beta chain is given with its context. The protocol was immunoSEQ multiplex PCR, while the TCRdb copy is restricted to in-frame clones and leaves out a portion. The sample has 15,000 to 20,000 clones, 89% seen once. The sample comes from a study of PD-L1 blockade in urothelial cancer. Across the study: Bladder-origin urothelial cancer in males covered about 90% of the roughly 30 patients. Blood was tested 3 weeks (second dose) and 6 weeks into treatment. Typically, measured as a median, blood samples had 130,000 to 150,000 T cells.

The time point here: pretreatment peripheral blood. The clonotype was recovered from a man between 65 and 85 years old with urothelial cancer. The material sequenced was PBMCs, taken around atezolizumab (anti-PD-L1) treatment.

In DNA, the CDR3 is TGTGCCAGCAGCTTGCCGGGGGGAGAGACCCAGTACTTC. As protein: CASSLPGGETQYF. The gene calls are TRBV5-5 and TRBJ2-5, with 7 nucleotides matching TRBD2. The J segment lost 4 bases and the V segment lost 1 base, leaving 1 base of the junction unmatched. Germline V lookup: CDR1 SGHKS, CDR2 YYEKEE (reference sequence). CDR3 size: 13 residues. Supplemented by reference TRBV5-5 and TRBJ2-5, the full variable domain reads DAGVTQSPTHLIKTRGQQVTLRCSPISGHKSVSWYQQVLGQGPQFIFQYYEKEERGRGNFPDRFSARQFPNYSSELNVNALLLGDSALYLCASSLPGGETQYFGPGTRLLVL.